The text below deals with one T cell receptor beta chain. Antigen: not known. These data are taken from a study of CD8 T cells in ankylosing spondylitis. Study-level findings and limits: A TCR beta motif of about eight highly homologous variants appeared characteristic of ankylosing spondylitis blood.

Between the trimmed V and J ends, which lost 7 bases and 15 bases, there was a span of 19 bases. The germline gives CDR1 SQVTM, CDR2 ANQGSEA. The CDR3 is 12 residues long. Quantitative 5'-RACE was performed with molecular barcodes, and it yielded the TCR beta libraries. In TCRdb, the 5' RACE reads were re-called with MiXCR into one record per CDR3 protein. The sample consists of about 540,000 distinct CDR3 sequences, 10% to 15% of them appearing once. The chain joins TRBV29-1 to TRBJ1-6; D may be TRBD1 (5 bases). The source of this sequence is a male donor with ankylosing spondylitis. The sequencing input was blood, either unsorted or a sorted T cell fraction (not recorded which). This CDR3 is CSARYTGGYLHF. CDR3 nucleotides: TGCAGCGCTCGCTATACGGGGGGTTACCTCCACTTT.